This T cell receptor beta chain originates from a study of T cells in Graves' hyperthyroidism and ophthalmopathy. This clonotype occurred many times. V was cut by 5 bases and J by 5 bases, with 7 bases left in between. Per the germline V gene, CDR1 is SGHAT and CDR2 is FQNNGV. The CDR3 is made up of 13 amino acids. Amplification yielded TCR beta CDR3 regions, with RNA transcripts as the source. Using the HTBI primer set, a first-round RT-PCR was run on the TCR CDR3. TCRdb independently ran MiXCR on the multiplex PCR reads; one entry per CDR3 protein. Seen here are a few hundred thousand distinct CDR3 sequences, 15% to 19% observed once, and the top ten hold around 7.5%.

This rearrangement joins TRBV11-2 to TRBJ2-6; D might be TRBD2 (5 bases). The clonotype comes from a woman aged 30 to 39 with Graves' hyperthyroidism. Sequencing was carried out using blood. The CDR3 loop reads CASSPGRANVLTF. The CDR3 region has the DNA TGTGCCAGCAGCCCCGGGAGGGCCAACGTCCTGACTTTC.